A single sample gave rise to the 31 T cell receptor beta chains below, sequenced in a study of control samples from healthy donors and cancer patients. Libraries were prepared by immunoSEQ multiplex PCR; TCRdb keeps only in-frame clonotypes and omits some of them. The data hold 210,000 or so clones, with about 91% observed a single time. What was sequenced was blood. The source is a man aged 25 to 40 in good health.

The chain uses TRBV18 and TRBJ1-1, with D unresolved. The ends were cut back, 1 base at V and 1 base at J, with 13 bases in the middle. The CDR3 contains 16 residues. Germline CDR1 is KGHSH and CDR2 is LQKENI. CDR3 bases: TGTGCCAGCTCACCACAGGCCGGAAATGGGAACACTGAAGCTTTCTTT. Protein: CASSPQAGNGNTEAFF.

V gene TRBV6-1 combines with J gene TRBJ1-6, with D hard to call. Germline assignment: CDR1 MNHNS and CDR2 SASEGT. There are 17 residues in the CDR3. V lost 2 bases to trimming and J lost 7 bases, with 18 bases between them. In nucleotides, the CDR3 is TGTGCCAGCAGTGAACGGGTTACGGGTAAGGGAAATTCACCCCTCCACTTT. Amino acids: CASSERVTGKGNSPLHF.

The chain recombines TRBV12-3 or TRBV12-4 with TRBJ1-2, with D uncertain. CDR3 length: 11 residues. Trimming cost V 9 bases and J 3 bases, with 8 bases left between them. The CDR3 region has the DNA TGTGCCAGTTACGGATACTATGGCTACACCTTC. It codes for CASYGYYGYTF.

The gene calls are TRBV6-5 and TRBJ1-4, with TRBD1 as a possible D gene (6 bases). V was clipped by 6 bases and J by 10 bases, with 18 bases between them. From germline, CDR1 is MNHEY and CDR2 SVGAGI. CDR3 length: 14 amino acids. CDR3 sequence reads: CASSQGTRRVKLFF. DNA for the CDR3: TGTGCCAGCAGCCAAGGGACACGGCGTGTAAAACTGTTTTTT.

This chain joins TRBV27 and TRBJ2-7; 10 bases agree with TRBD2. V lost 3 bases and J lost 4; bases outside the gene matches: 0. Germline CDR1 is MNHEY and CDR2 is SMNVEV (reference sequence). The CDR3 extends over 13 amino acids. CDR3 loop: CASSFSGGYEQYF. CDR3 DNA sequence: TGTGCCAGCAGTTTTAGCGGGGGGTACGAGCAGTACTTC.

This clone turned up a few times. V and J are TRBV24-1 and TRBJ1-5, with 10 nucleotides matching TRBD1. Looked up from germline, CDR1 is KGHDR and CDR2 is SFDVKD. V shed 2 bases, J shed 6 bases, and the junction held 6 bases outside the gene matches. The CDR3 spans 16 residues. CDR3 bases: TGTGCCACCAGTGATTCGAGACAGGGGGCCGTTCAGCCCCAGCATTTT. Translated: CATSDSRQGAVQPQHF.

The chain has TRBV3-1 (or the pseudogene TRBV3-2) and TRBJ2-1, with D unclear. Germline CDR1 reads LGHDT; CDR2 reads YNNKEL (reference sequence). This CDR3 is 16 amino acids long. Trimming removed 4 bases from V and 0 bases from J, with 13 bases in between. The CDR3 loop reads CASSPSGWSSYNEQFF. The CDR3 DNA is TGTGCCAGCAGCCCTAGTGGATGGAGCTCCTACAATGAGCAGTTCTTC.

The chain carries TRBV7-8 and TRBJ1-6, with D hard to call. Germline CDR1 and CDR2: SGHVS and FQNEAQ. There are 16 residues in the CDR3. V lost 3 bases and J 3 bases, leaving 12 bases between the germline ends. The CDR3 here is CASSFSSGFYNSPLHF. The CDR3 coding sequence is TGTGCCAGCAGCTTTTCGTCAGGTTTCTATAATTCACCCCTCCACTTT.

This chain links TRBV15 with TRBJ2-3; TRBD1 might be the D (5 bases). CDR3 length: 14 amino acids. Trimming shortened V by 0 bases and J by 5 bases, and 9 bases separated the two germline ends. Germline V gene sequence: CDR1 LNHNV, CDR2 YYDKDF (reference sequence). The CDR3 sequence is CATSRDLRVDTQYF. CDR3 nucleotide sequence: TGTGCCACCAGCAGAGATCTCAGGGTAGATACGCAGTATTTT.

The chain carries TRBV3-1 (or the pseudogene TRBV3-2) and TRBJ1-2; TRBD1 is a possible D gene (5 bases). Germline loops: CDR1 LGHDT, CDR2 YNNKEL (reference sequence). The ends were cut back, 0 bases at V and 4 bases at J, with 15 bases in the middle. CDR3 length: 16 residues. The CDR3 DNA reads as TGTGCCAGCAGCCAAGAAAAATCCGGGGCAGCCTATGGCTACACCTTC. It encodes CASSQEKSGAAYGYTF.

This clone has only one observation. The V call is TRBV6-4, the J call TRBJ1-2; maybe TRBD1 (5 bases). The CDR3 extends over 15 amino acids. Germline V CDR1 and CDR2: MRHNA, SNTAGT. Trimming pared 3 bases from V and 5 bases from J, leaving 16 bases between. The CDR3 DNA sequence: TGTGCCAGCAGTGAATCCCCGGGGCAGCCTTATGGCTACACCTTC. As protein: CASSESPGQPYGYTF.

This chain joins TRBV2 and TRBJ1-2, with 10 bases matching TRBD1. V lost 2 bases to trimming and J lost 2 bases; unmatched junction nucleotides: 5. Germline V gene lookup returns CDR1 SNHLY and CDR2 FYNNEI. The CDR3 extends over 16 amino acids. The CDR3 region has the DNA TGTGCCAGCAGTGAAAGGACAGGGGGTGCAAACTATGGCTACACCTTC. Its translation is CASSERTGGANYGYTF. The variable domain in full, with the rest retrieved from reference TRBV2 and TRBJ1-2, is EPEVTQTPSHQVTQMGQEVILRCVPISNHLYFYWYRQILGQKVEFLVSFYNNEISEKSEIFDDQFSVERPDGSNFTLKIRSTKLEDSAMYFCASSERTGGANYGYTFGSGTRLTVV.

The CDR3 sequence is CASSQDFKVPSYEQYF. The CDR3 nucleotides are TGCGCCAGCAGCCAAGATTTCAAGGTTCCCTCGTACGAGCAGTACTTC. This rearrangement joins TRBV4-1 to TRBJ2-7; D gene unclear. The CDR3 is 16 amino acids. The V gene lost 0 bases and the J gene lost 4 bases, with 16 bases spanning the gap. The V gene's germline CDR1 is MGHRA and CDR2 YSYEKL.

The chain recombines TRBV28 with TRBJ2-6; D is ambiguous. Germline CDR1 is MDHEN and CDR2 is SYDVKM. V shed 2 bases and J shed 0 bases, with 5 bases lying between them. CDR3 size: 15 residues. CDR3 nucleotides: TGTGCCAGCAGTTTAGCCGACTCTGGGGCCAACGTCCTGACTTTC. Its translation: CASSLADSGANVLTF.

The genes are TRBV1 and TRBJ2-1. TRBV1 is designated a pseudogene. There are 12 residues in the CDR3. CDR3 coding DNA: TGCACCAGCAGCCAAGATGGGTATGAGCAGTTCTTC. Translation: CTSSQDGYEQFF.

This clone was detected once. The chain employs TRBV6-6 and TRBJ2-7; D call uncertain. The CDR3 extends over 15 amino acids. The germline V gene has CDR1 MNHNY and CDR2 SVGAGI (reference sequence). Deletions cut 8 bases from V and 0 bases from J, with 17 bases between. The CDR3 coding sequence is TGTGCCAGCTCCCCCCGCCAGGCTTACTCCTACGAGCAGTACTTC. Translating it yields CASSPRQAYSYEQYF.

The rearrangement joins TRBV3-1 (or the pseudogene TRBV3-2) to TRBJ1-2; 7 nucleotides line up with TRBD1. Germline V lookup: CDR1 LGHDT, CDR2 YNNKEL (reference sequence). This CDR3 region has 15 residues. The V gene end was trimmed by 3 bases and the J gene end by 5 bases; junction bases not matched to a gene: 9. CDR3 sequence reads: CASSQLGGAGYGYTF. The CDR3 bases are TGTGCCAGCAGCCAGTTAGGGGGCGCGGGATATGGCTACACCTTC.

The chain joins TRBV6-1 to TRBJ1-3, with unresolved D. Germline assignment: CDR1 MNHNS and CDR2 SASEGT. The CDR3 totals 14 residues. Trimming left V 0 bases short and J 3 bases short, with 6 bases between. CDR3 sequence reads: CASSEAGFGNTIYF. In nucleotides, the CDR3 is TGTGCCAGCAGTGAAGCAGGGTTTGGAAACACCATATATTTT.

The chain combines TRBV30 with TRBJ1-1; D is unresolved. Looked up from germline, CDR1 is GTSNPN and CDR2 is SVGIG (reference sequence). The CDR3 is 14 residues long. Trimming took 3 bases from V and 6 from J, leaving 17 bases between them. CDR3 in DNA: TGTGCCTGGAGCCTAAGGGTCAGTTCTTCTGAAGCTTTCTTT. Protein sequence: CAWSLRVSSSEAFF. The variable domain in full, completed from reference TRBV30 and TRBJ1-1, reads SQTIHQWPATLVQPVGSPLSLECTVEGTSNPNLYWYRQAAGRGLQLLFYSVGIGQISSEVPQNLSASRPQDRQFILSSKKLLLSDSGFYLCAWSLRVSSSEAFFGQGTRLTVV.

CDR3 amino acids: CAWSPRGIAGGHEQFF. The CDR3 nucleotides read TGTGCCTGGAGCCCCCGAGGAATAGCGGGGGGGCATGAGCAGTTCTTC. The chain recombines TRBV30 with TRBJ2-1; 11 bases match TRBD2. From germline, CDR1 is GTSNPN and CDR2 SVGIG (reference sequence). The trim removed 3 bases at V and 8 bases at J, leaving 12 bases unmatched. The CDR3 runs to 16 residues.

This clone has a handful of counts. The gene calls are TRBV2 and TRBJ2-7, with D unresolved. V lost 6 bases and J 7 bases, leaving 19 bases between the germline ends. The CDR3 has 14 residues. The germline gives CDR1 SNHLY, CDR2 FYNNEI. The CDR3 sequence is CASRLTGYRGEQYF. CDR3 in DNA: TGTGCCAGCAGGCTGACTGGCTACCGCGGAGAGCAGTACTTC.

This chain connects TRBV7-9 to TRBJ1-1; no clear D gene. The V end was cut by 2 bases, the J end by 4 bases, with 5 bases between. The CDR3 has 12 amino acids. Germline CDR1 SEHNR, CDR2 FQNEAQ (reference sequence). The CDR3 DNA is TGTGCCAGCAGCTTAATTTTCACTGAAGCTTTCTTT. Its translation: CASSLIFTEAFF.

J is TRBJ1-4 and V is TRBV4-1, with D possibly matching TRBD1 (6 bases). The length of the CDR3 is 16 residues. V was cut by 0 bases and J by 8 bases, with 16 bases left in between. Germline lookup yields CDR1 MGHRA and CDR2 YSYEKL. The CDR3 here is CASSQEVGGTVEKLFF. The DNA of the CDR3 is TGCGCCAGCAGCCAAGAAGTCGGGGGCACGGTAGAAAAACTGTTTTTT.

The chain carries TRBV12-3 or TRBV12-4 and TRBJ2-4, with 9 bases lining up with TRBD1. V lost 8 bases and J lost 6; bases outside the gene matches: 5. The CDR3 runs to 13 residues. CDR3 coding DNA: TGTGCCAGCGGGGACAGGGCGGTAAACATTCAGTACTTC. Its translation is CASGDRAVNIQYF.

The CDR3 sequence: CASSVIRGYDNSPLHF. In nucleotides, the CDR3 is TGTGCCAGCAGCGTAATCAGGGGGTATGATAATTCACCCCTCCACTTT. The chain combines TRBV7-9 with TRBJ1-6, with 7 bases fitting TRBD1. Germline CDR1 is SEHNR and CDR2 is FQNEAQ (reference sequence). V trimming: 5 bases; J trimming: 5 bases; junction bases outside the gene matches: 9. The CDR3 is 16 amino acids. Variable domain in full (rest from reference TRBV7-9 and TRBJ1-6): DTGVSQNPRHKITKRGQNVTFRCDPISEHNRLYWYRQTLGQGPEFLTYFQNEAQLEKSRLLSDRFSAERPKGSFSTLEIQRTEQGDSAMYLCASSVIRGYDNSPLHFGNGTRLTVT.

The chain recombines TRBV19 with TRBJ1-2; no clear D. CDR3 length: 19 residues. Per the germline V gene, CDR1 is LNHDA and CDR2 is SQIVND (reference sequence). Trimming took off 2 bases at V and 3 bases at J, with 25 bases between the two ends. The CDR3 bases are TGTGCCAGTAGTATACCGCCGCGTGGTGAGGGCAGATTGGACTATGGCTACACCTTC. It translates to CASSIPPRGEGRLDYGYTF.

This clone showed up just once. The V gene is TRBV6-1, the J gene TRBJ1-2; the D gene is possibly TRBD1 (5 bases). The CDR3 length is 14 residues. V lost 3 bases and J lost 7, with 15 bases in between. Germline V lookup: CDR1 MNHNS, CDR2 SASEGT. The CDR3 DNA reads TGTGCCAGCAGTGAGCAAACAGGCGGACTTGGCTACACCTTC. It yields the protein CASSEQTGGLGYTF.

The rearrangement uses TRBV4-1 and TRBJ1-4; D is unresolved. The CDR3 length is 16 residues. CDR1 and CDR2 (germline): MGHRA, YSYEKL. V dropped 1 base and J dropped 3 bases, with 12 bases sitting between them. The CDR3 sequence: CASSQARRQANEKLFF. Written as DNA, the CDR3 is TGCGCCAGCAGCCAAGCCCGCAGGCAGGCTAATGAAAAACTGTTTTTT.

The rearrangement joins TRBV27 to TRBJ1-5, with a weak D call TRBD1 (5 bases). Per the germline V gene, CDR1 is MNHEY and CDR2 is SMNVEV (reference sequence). The CDR3 runs 15 residues. The V gene lost 8 bases and the J gene lost 0 bases, with 14 bases spanning the gap. CDR3 coding DNA: TGTGCCAGCGATATTGGACACTATAGCAATCAGCCCCAGCATTTT. Protein product: CASDIGHYSNQPQHF.

The rearrangement uses TRBV2 and TRBJ1-1; TRBD1 matches 7 bases. V dropped 7 bases and J dropped 0; count of bases not matched to a gene: 5. In germline, CDR1 is SNHLY, CDR2 FYNNEI. This CDR3 contains 14 residues. Here the CDR3 DNA reads TGTGCCAGCATCTTTCAGGGGGTGAACACTGAAGCTTTCTTT. Its protein is CASIFQGVNTEAFF.

This chain links TRBV19 with TRBJ2-3, with 7 nucleotides matching TRBD1. This CDR3 is built from 15 residues. With V trimmed by 5 bases and J by 2 bases, 7 bases remained unmatched. CDR1 and CDR2 (germline): LNHDA, SQIVND (reference sequence). The CDR3 nucleotides read TGTGCCAGTAGTTTCCGGGACAGTTACACAGATACGCAGTATTTT. Its translation: CASSFRDSYTDTQYF.